Below, 23 T cell receptor beta chains from the same sample are listed, as sequenced in a study of beta chain features in type 1 diabetes. Broader study findings: All four CD4+ subsets from Type 1 diabetes patients carried moderately but significantly shorter TCRB CDR3s.

These TCRs are of unknown antigen specificity. TCRB transcripts that were expressed got sequenced, as all of the isolated RNA had been reverse transcribed. This table comes from immunoSEQ multiplex PCR, and its TCRdb copy is limited to in-frame clones, with some not included. Of hundreds of thousands of clones detected, 13% appear once; the ten largest clones hold about 0.02%. Sequenced material: naive CD4+ T cells from blood. These receptors came from a man between 18 and 29 years old with type 1 diabetes.

This clone occurred a few times. The rearrangement uses TRBV9 and TRBJ1-6; no reliable D call. The CDR3 loop spans 11 amino acids. CDR1 SGDLS and CDR2 YYNGEE come from the germline V gene. The V end lost 3 bases, the J end lost 13 bases, and 8 bases lay between the germline ends. The DNA of the CDR3 is TGTGCCAGCAGCGCTTGGGGTCCCCTCCACTTT. Its translation: CASSAWGPLHF.

There are a few counts of this clone. The chain links TRBV5-8 to TRBJ1-2, with D possibly matching TRBD1 (6 bases). The V and J ends lost 4 bases and 4 bases respectively, with 23 bases between them. CDR1 is SGHTS and CDR2 is YDEGEE in the germline V gene. This CDR3 has 17 residues. The CDR3 coding sequence is TGTGCCAGCAGCCGGGGGGCTGCCGGACAGTCCTCCTATGGCTACACCTTC. It is translated as CASSRGAAGQSSYGYTF.

This clone has a handful of counts. The chain combines TRBV2 with TRBJ2-5, with 9 bases identical to TRBD2. The CDR3 has 19 amino acids. CDR1 is SNHLY, CDR2 FYNNEI, per germline. Germline trimming cut 2 bases from V and 2 bases from J; bases unmatched to any gene: 15. CDR3 in amino acids: CASSELFGLAGPEQETQYF. CDR3 nucleotides: TGTGCCAGCAGTGAATTGTTTGGTCTAGCGGGGCCAGAACAAGAGACCCAGTACTTC.

A few counts support this clone. This sequence joins TRBV7-6 and TRBJ2-1; the D is unclear. Trimming took 7 bases from V and 5 from J, leaving 18 bases between them. The CDR3 has 15 amino acids. CDR1 is SGHVS, CDR2 FNYEAQ, per germline. CDR3 DNA: TGTGCCAGCAAACCCCCCGGTTTGAGGAACAATGAGCAGTTCTTC. This translates into CASKPPGLRNNEQFF.

This clone appeared a few times. The chain links TRBV7-3 to TRBJ1-2, with 7 bases aligning to TRBD1. The V gene's germline CDR1 is SGHTA and CDR2 FQGTGA. CDR3 length equals 17 residues. Losses at the gene ends were 0 bases for V and 2 bases for J; bases not matched to a gene: 9. The CDR3 protein is CASSLTGTEGENYGYTF. In nucleotides, the CDR3 is TGTGCCAGCAGCTTAACGGGGACAGAGGGGGAGAACTATGGCTACACCTTC.

There are a few counts of this clone. The chain carries TRBV6-5 and TRBJ2-7; 7 bases agree with TRBD2. CDR1 is MNHEY, CDR2 SVGAGI, per germline. This CDR3 contains 12 residues. Trimming at V came to 8 bases and at J to 9 bases, leaving 10 bases not matched to a gene. CDR3 residues: CASGDYSTGQYF. DNA for the CDR3: TGTGCCAGCGGGGACTATAGTACGGGGCAGTACTTC.

This clone showed up just a few times. The chain is built from TRBV30 and TRBJ1-4; D unclear. Trimming removed 5 bases at V and 2 bases at J, with 9 bases between. CDR3 length: 13 residues. In germline, CDR1 is GTSNPN, CDR2 SVGIG (reference sequence). The CDR3 DNA reads TGTGCCTGGGTGCCGGGGACTAATGAAAAACTGTTTTTT. The encoded protein is CAWVPGTNEKLFF.

This clone turned up a few times. The genes are TRBV6-1 and TRBJ1-2; D not certain. The length of the CDR3 is 12 residues. V lost 6 bases to trimming and J lost 3 bases, with 8 bases between them. Per the germline V gene, CDR1 is MNHNS and CDR2 is SASEGT. The CDR3 protein is CASSRGDYGYTF. CDR3 in DNA: TGTGCCAGCAGCCGCGGGGACTATGGCTACACCTTC.

Concerning this clone: The sample carries other DNA sequences with the same CDR3. The V call is TRBV28, the J call TRBJ1-2; D uncertain. From germline, CDR1 is MDHEN and CDR2 SYDVKM. V was shortened by 3 bases and J by 5 bases, with 7 bases between the two germline ends. The CDR3 runs 12 residues. The CDR3 loop is CASSFVDYGYTF. The CDR3 DNA sequence: TGTGCCAGCAGTTTTGTGGATTATGGCTACACCTTC.

This clone was detected only a few times. The rearrangement links TRBV5-1 to TRBJ1-2; 8 bases fit TRBD1. This CDR3 spans 15 amino acids. The germline CDR1 and CDR2 sequences are SGHRS and YFSETQ. V lost 0 bases, J lost 0 bases, and 1 base stayed unmatched. The CDR3 sequence: CASSLVQGANYGYTF. The CDR3 DNA reads TGCGCCAGCAGCTTGGTACAGGGGGCTAACTATGGCTACACCTTC.

The chain is built from TRBV25-1 and TRBJ1-2; D call uncertain. The germline gives CDR1 MGHDK, CDR2 SYGVNS. The CDR3 loop spans 12 amino acids. V shed 5 bases and J shed 4 bases, with 8 bases lying between them. For the CDR3, the DNA is TGTGCCAGCAGTAGACCGAGCTATGGCTACACCTTC. Translating gives CASSRPSYGYTF.

This clone was seen more than once but under ten times. The gene calls are TRBV28 and TRBJ2-5, with 9 bases lining up with TRBD2. With 6 bases clipped from V and 5 bases from J, the junction kept 13 bases outside the gene matches. The CDR3 spans 16 residues. Per the germline V gene, CDR1 is MDHEN and CDR2 is SYDVKM. The CDR3 DNA follows: TGTGCCAGCAGGTCTATCCGCCGCGGACTAGCGGAGACCCAGTACTTC. This translates into CASRSIRRGLAETQYF.

The chain uses TRBV29-1 and TRBJ1-2; weak D call: TRBD1 (6 bases). The CDR3 length is 12 residues. CDR1 and CDR2 from the germline V gene are SQVTM and ANQGSEA. Trimming left V 2 bases short and J 4 bases short, with 8 bases between. In DNA, the CDR3 is TGCAGCGTTGAACGGGGGCTCTATGGCTACACCTTC. Translation: CSVERGLYGYTF.

This clone was seen only a few times. This chain links TRBV28 with TRBJ1-5; the match to TRBD1 covers 8 bases. The CDR3 totals 13 residues. The germline V gene encodes CDR1 MDHEN and CDR2 SYDVKM. V dropped 5 bases and J dropped 6; count of bases not matched to a gene: 3. CDR3 bases: TGTGCCAGCAGTCGGACAGGGATTCAGCCCCAGCATTTT. This codes for CASSRTGIQPQHF. Combining the CDR3 with reference TRBV28 and TRBJ1-5 gives the whole variable domain DVKVTQSSRYLVKRTGEKVFLECVQDMDHENMFWYRQDPGLGLRLIYFSYDVKMKEKGDIPEGYSVSREKKERFSLILESASTNQTSMYLCASSRTGIQPQHFGDGTRLSIL.

The table lists this clone with a few counts. CDR3 protein: CASSLETGSRNEQFF. The CDR3 nucleotides are TGTGCCAGCAGCTTGGAAACAGGGTCGCGCAATGAGCAGTTCTTC. The chain recombines TRBV5-4 with TRBJ2-1; the D gene is possibly TRBD1 (6 bases). The germline CDR1 and CDR2 sequences are SGHNT and YYREEE (reference sequence). V was pared by 0 bases and J by 6 bases, with 13 bases between. The CDR3 sequence is 15 residues long.

This clone was seen a handful of times. The chain carries TRBV2 and TRBJ1-5, with 11 bases identical to TRBD1. Unmatched junction bases numbered 10, after V lost 8 bases and J lost 7 bases. From germline, CDR1 is SNHLY and CDR2 FYNNEI. The CDR3 loop spans 15 amino acids. The CDR3 region has the DNA TGTGCCAGCCGTACCGGGACAGGGGGAGAGCAGCCCCAGCATTTT. Translated, it gives CASRTGTGGEQPQHF.

The rearrangement links TRBV5-6 to TRBJ2-1; 10 nucleotides agree with TRBD2. The CDR3 is made up of 18 amino acids. The germline CDR1 and CDR2 sequences are SGHDT and YYEEEE. After removal of 0 bases from V and 0 bases from J, the junction contained 6 bases not matched to a gene. CDR3 sequence (DNA): TGTGCCAGCAGCTTGGTCCTAGCGGGGGAAAGCTCCTACAATGAGCAGTTCTTC. It encodes CASSLVLAGESSYNEQFF.

The rearrangement links TRBV29-1 to TRBJ1-1; D not certain. Germline CDR1 and CDR2: SQVTM and ANQGSEA. Deletions cut 1 base from V and 0 bases from J, with 12 bases between. The CDR3 runs 15 residues. CDR3 residues: CSVEVSGLMNTEAFF. The CDR3, as DNA: TGCAGCGTTGAAGTATCTGGCCTGATGAACACTGAAGCTTTCTTT. Full variable domain (missing parts from reference TRBV29-1 and TRBJ1-1): SAVISQKPSRDICQRGTSLTIQCQVDSQVTMMFWYRQQPGQSLTLIATANQGSEATYESGFVIDKFPISRPNLTFSTLTVSNMSPEDSSIYLCSVEVSGLMNTEAFFGQGTRLTVV.

This chain connects TRBV19 to TRBJ1-4; D gene unclear. This CDR3 contains 14 residues. Germline loops: CDR1 LNHDA, CDR2 SQIVND (reference sequence). V lost 6 bases and J 7 bases, leaving 15 bases between the germline ends. The CDR3 bases are TGTGCCAGTAGCTTCATAGTTTCGTCTGAAAAACTGTTTTTT. The encoded protein is CASSFIVSSEKLFF.

The chain is built from TRBV9 and TRBJ2-1; the D gene is possibly TRBD2 (5 bases). The germline V gene has CDR1 SGDLS and CDR2 YYNGEE. The CDR3 contains 14 residues. Trimming removed 0 bases at V and 14 bases at J, with 18 bases between. The DNA of the CDR3 is TGTGCCAGCAGCGTAGCAGTTGCGGGTCTGTCCAAGTTCTTC. Its protein is CASSVAVAGLSKFF.

The chain recombines TRBV30 with TRBJ2-5; 12 bases match TRBD2. V lost 8 bases, J lost 5 bases, and 3 bases stayed unmatched. Germline V gives CDR1 GTSNPN, CDR2 SVGIG (reference sequence). The CDR3 has 12 residues. In DNA, the CDR3 is TGTGCCCGAACTAGCGGGGGGGAGACCCAGTACTTC. Encoded protein: CARTSGGETQYF.

This clone was detected a few times. The V gene is TRBV29-1, the J gene TRBJ1-4, with D possibly matching TRBD1 (5 bases). The V end was cut by 8 bases, the J end by 7 bases, with 17 bases between. The CDR3 totals 13 residues. CDR1 and CDR2 from the germline V gene are SQVTM and ANQGSEA. In DNA form, the CDR3 reads TGCAGCTCCCAATCGGGGGTGGGTGAAAAACTGTTTTTT. It codes for CSSQSGVGEKLFF.

The CDR3 here is CASSQGTGGWIENSPLHF. The DNA for the CDR3 is TGTGCCAGCAGCCAGGGGACAGGGGGTTGGATAGAGAATTCACCCCTCCACTTT. The rearrangement uses TRBV5-4 and TRBJ1-6, with 11 bases lining up with TRBD1. Germline V gives CDR1 SGHNT, CDR2 YYREEE (reference sequence). The V and J ends lost 4 bases and 7 bases, in that order; junction bases with no gene match: 13. The CDR3 covers 18 residues.